This T cell receptor beta chain was found in a study of beta chain features in type 1 diabetes. Broader study findings: People with Type 1 diabetes carried modestly yet significantly shorter TCRB CDR3s in all four CD4+ subsets.

The V segment lost 6 bases and the J segment 6 bases; nucleotides outside the gene matches: 11. This CDR3 is built from 14 residues. CDR1 is MDHEN, CDR2 SYDVKM, per germline. This clone was seen a handful of times. Antigen specificity is unknown. Isolated RNA was reverse transcribed in full, so expressed TCRB transcripts were sequenced. Naive, central memory and regulatory T cell samples averaged roughly 3.5 million reads. TCRdb keeps only in-frame clones here, not all; method: immunoSEQ multiplex PCR. The table has some 350,000 clones, roughly 14% seen once. This clonotype was sampled from a woman aged 18-29 years with type 1 diabetes. This sequence joins TRBV28 and TRBJ2-7; 7 bases map to TRBD2. The material sequenced was naive CD4+ T cells from blood. The CDR3 DNA reads as TGTGCCAGCAGGGGGTTCGGCGGGAGAGTCGAGCAGTACTTC. Residues: CASRGFGGRVEQYF.